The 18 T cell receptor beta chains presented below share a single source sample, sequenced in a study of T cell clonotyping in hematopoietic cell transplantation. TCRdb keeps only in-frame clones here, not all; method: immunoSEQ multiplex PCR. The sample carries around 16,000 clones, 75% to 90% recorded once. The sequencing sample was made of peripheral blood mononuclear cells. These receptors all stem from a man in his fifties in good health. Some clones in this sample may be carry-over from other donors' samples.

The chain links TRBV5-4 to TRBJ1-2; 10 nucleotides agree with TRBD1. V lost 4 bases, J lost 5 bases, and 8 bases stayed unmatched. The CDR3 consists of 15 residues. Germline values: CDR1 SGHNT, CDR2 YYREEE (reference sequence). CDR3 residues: CASSTGQGKQYGYTF. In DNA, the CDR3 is TGTGCCAGCAGCACGGGACAGGGGAAGCAGTATGGCTACACCTTC. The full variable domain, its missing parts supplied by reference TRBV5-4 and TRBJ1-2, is ETGVTQSPTHLIKTRGQQVTLRCSSQSGHNTVSWYQQALGQGPQFIFQYYREEENGRGNFPPRFSGLQFPNYSSELNVNALELDDSALYLCASSTGQGKQYGYTFGSGTRLTVV.

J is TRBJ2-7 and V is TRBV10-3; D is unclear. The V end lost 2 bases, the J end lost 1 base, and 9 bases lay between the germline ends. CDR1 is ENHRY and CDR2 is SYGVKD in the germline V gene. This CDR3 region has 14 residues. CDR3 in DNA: TGTGCCATCAGTGAGCCGGGCCCTTCCTACGAGCAGTACTTC. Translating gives CAISEPGPSYEQYF.

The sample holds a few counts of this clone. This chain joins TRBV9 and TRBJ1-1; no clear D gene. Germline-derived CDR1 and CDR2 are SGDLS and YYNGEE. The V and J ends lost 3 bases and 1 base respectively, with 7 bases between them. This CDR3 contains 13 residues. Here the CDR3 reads CASSDGQNTEAFF. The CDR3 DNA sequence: TGTGCCAGCAGCGATGGGCAGAACACTGAAGCTTTCTTT.

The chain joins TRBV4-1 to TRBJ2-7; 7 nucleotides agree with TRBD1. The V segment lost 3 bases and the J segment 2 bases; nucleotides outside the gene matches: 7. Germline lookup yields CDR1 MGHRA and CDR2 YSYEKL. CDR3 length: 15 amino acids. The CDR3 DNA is TGCGCCAGCAGCCACGGGACAGCACTGACCTACGAGCAGTACTTC. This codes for CASSHGTALTYEQYF.

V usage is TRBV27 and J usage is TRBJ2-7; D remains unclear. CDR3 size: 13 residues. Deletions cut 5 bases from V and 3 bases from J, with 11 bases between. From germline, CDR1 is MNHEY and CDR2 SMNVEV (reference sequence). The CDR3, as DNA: TGTGCCAGCAGTGGGTTGTCGGACTACGAGCAGTACTTC. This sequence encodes CASSGLSDYEQYF.

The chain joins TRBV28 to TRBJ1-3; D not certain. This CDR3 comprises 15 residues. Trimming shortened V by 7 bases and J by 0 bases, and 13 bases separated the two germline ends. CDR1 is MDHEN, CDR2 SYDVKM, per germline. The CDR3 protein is CASIASVHSGNTIYF. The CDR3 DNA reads TGTGCCAGCATCGCGTCTGTCCACTCTGGAAACACCATATATTTT.

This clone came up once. The CDR3: CASSSNRVTEAFF. CDR3 DNA sequence: TGTGCCAGCAGCTCTAACAGGGTAACTGAAGCTTTCTTT. The chain is built from TRBV6-6 and TRBJ1-1; possibly TRBD1 for D (6 bases). V was clipped by 6 bases and J by 5 bases, with 13 bases between them. Germline CDR1 reads MNHNY; CDR2 reads SVGAGI (reference sequence). This CDR3 spans 13 amino acids.

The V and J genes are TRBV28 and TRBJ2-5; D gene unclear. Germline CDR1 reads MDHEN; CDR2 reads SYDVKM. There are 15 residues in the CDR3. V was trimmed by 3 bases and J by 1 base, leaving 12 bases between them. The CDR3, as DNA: TGTGCCAGCAGTTTTTTCAGCAACGCCCAAGAGACCCAGTACTTC. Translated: CASSFFSNAQETQYF.

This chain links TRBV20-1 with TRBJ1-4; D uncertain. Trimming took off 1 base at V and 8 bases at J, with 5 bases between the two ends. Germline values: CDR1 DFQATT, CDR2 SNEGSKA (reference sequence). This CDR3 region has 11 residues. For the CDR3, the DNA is TGCAGTGCTAGAGGAGGGGAAAAACTGTTTTTT. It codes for CSARGGEKLFF.

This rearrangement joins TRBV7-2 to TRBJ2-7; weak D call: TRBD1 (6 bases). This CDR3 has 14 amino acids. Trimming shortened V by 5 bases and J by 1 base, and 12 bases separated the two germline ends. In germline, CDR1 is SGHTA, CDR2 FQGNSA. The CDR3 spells CASSNRDPSYEQYF. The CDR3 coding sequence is TGTGCCAGCAGCAACAGGGACCCGTCCTACGAGCAGTACTTC.

CDR3 residues: CASRATSRDYGYTF. The CDR3 DNA reads TGTGCCAGCAGGGCGACCTCCAGGGACTATGGCTACACCTTC. V usage is TRBV6-5 and J usage is TRBJ1-2, with D perhaps matching TRBD1 (5 bases). Germline V CDR1 and CDR2: MNHEY, SVGAGI. Between the trimmed V and J ends, which lost 6 bases and 3 bases, there was a span of 14 bases. This CDR3 comprises 14 residues.

The CDR3 sequence: CASSLAEYYGYTF. The CDR3 bases are TGTGCCAGCAGTTTAGCGGAATACTATGGCTACACCTTC. The V call is TRBV28, the J call TRBJ1-2; D is undetermined. Germline lookup yields CDR1 MDHEN and CDR2 SYDVKM. Trimming removed 2 bases at V and 3 bases at J, with 7 bases between. The CDR3 is 13 amino acids.

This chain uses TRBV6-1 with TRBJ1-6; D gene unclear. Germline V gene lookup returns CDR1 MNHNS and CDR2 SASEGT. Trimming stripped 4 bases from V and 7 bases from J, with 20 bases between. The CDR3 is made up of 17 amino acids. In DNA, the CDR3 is TGTGCCAGCAGTGTAGACGGCCGGGCCGTGGGGAATTCACCCCTCCACTTT. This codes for CASSVDGRAVGNSPLHF.

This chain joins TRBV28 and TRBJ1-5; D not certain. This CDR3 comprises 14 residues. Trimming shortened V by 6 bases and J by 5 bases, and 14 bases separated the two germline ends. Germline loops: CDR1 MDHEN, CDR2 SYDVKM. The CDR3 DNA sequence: TGTGCCAGCAGCTCATTGTCGGGAGATCAGCCCCAGCATTTT. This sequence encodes CASSSLSGDQPQHF.

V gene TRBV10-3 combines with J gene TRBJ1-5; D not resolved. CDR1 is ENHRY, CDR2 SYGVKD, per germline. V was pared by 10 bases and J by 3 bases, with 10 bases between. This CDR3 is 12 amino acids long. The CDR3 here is CATRGTNQPQHF. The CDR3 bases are TGTGCCACCCGAGGCACCAATCAGCCCCAGCATTTT.

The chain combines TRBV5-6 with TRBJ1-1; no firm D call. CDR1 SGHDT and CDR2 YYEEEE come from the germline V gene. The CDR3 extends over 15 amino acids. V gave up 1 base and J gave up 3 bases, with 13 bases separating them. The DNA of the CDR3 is TGTGCCAGCAGCTTGATTCAACAGATCTACACTGAAGCTTTCTTT. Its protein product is CASSLIQQIYTEAFF.

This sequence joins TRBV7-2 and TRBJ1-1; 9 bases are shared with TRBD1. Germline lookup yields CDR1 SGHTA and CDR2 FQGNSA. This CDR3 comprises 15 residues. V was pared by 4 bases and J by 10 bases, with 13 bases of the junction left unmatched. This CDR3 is CASSYNRGQFRGAFF. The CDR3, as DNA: TGTGCCAGCAGCTATAACAGGGGGCAGTTTCGGGGAGCTTTCTTT.

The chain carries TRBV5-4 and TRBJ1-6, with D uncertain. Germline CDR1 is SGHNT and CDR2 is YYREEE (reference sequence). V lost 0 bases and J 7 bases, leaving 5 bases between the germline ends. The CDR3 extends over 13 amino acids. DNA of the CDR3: TGTGCCAGCAGCTTGGACATGAATTCACCCCTCCACTTT. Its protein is CASSLDMNSPLHF.